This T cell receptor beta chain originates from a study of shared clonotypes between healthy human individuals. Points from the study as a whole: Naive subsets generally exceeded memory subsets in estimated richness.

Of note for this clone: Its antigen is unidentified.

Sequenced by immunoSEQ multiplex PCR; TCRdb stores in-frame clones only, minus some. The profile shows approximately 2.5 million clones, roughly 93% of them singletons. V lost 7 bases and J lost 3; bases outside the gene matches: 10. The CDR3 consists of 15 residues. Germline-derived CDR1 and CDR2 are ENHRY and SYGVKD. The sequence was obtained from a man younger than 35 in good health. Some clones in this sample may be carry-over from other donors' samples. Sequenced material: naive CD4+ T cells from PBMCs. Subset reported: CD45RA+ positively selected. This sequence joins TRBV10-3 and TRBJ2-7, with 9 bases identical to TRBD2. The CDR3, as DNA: TGTGCCATCACCGAGAAGGGTAGCGGGAGCTACGAGCAGTACTTC. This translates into CAITEKGSGSYEQYF.